This T cell receptor (beta chain) was sequenced during a study of CD8 T cells in ankylosing spondylitis. Study findings and constraints: A subset of motif variants has previously been described in the synovial fluid and blood of reactive arthritis. Seven or eight highly homologous variants made up a TCR beta motif, and this motif appeared characteristic of ankylosing spondylitis blood.

The V and J ends lost 0 bases and 0 bases, in that order; junction bases with no gene match: 14. CDR1 is SGDLS, CDR2 YYNGEE, per germline. This CDR3 comprises 20 residues. This clonotype was detected ten times or more. Its matching antigen is unknown. TCRdb passed the 5' RACE reads through MiXCR, listing each CDR3 protein once. The table shows about 300,000 distinct CDR3 sequences, with around 10% occurring only once. The J gene is TRBJ1-3, the V gene TRBV9, with TRBD1 identical over 8 bases. Sequencing was carried out using blood, either unsorted or a sorted T cell fraction (not recorded which). This receptor was taken from a female donor with ankylosing spondylitis or in good health (not recorded which). The CDR3 loop reads CASSVAGGWGQVNSGNTIYF. The CDR3 nucleotides are TGTGCCAGCAGCGTAGCCGGGGGCTGGGGACAGGTGAACTCTGGAAACACCATATATTTT.